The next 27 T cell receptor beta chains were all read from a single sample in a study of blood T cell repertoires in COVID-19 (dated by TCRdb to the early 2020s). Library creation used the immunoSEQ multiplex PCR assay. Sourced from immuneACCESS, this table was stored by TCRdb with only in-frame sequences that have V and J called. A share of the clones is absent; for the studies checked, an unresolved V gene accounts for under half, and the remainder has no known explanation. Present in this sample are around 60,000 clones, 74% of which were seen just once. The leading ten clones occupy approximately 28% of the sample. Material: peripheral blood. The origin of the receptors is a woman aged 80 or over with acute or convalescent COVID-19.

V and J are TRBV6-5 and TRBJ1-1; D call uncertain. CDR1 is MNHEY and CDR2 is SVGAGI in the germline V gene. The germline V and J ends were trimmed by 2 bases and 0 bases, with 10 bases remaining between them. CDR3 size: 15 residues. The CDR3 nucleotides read TGTGCCAGCAGTTACCTCGGGAGGATGAACACTGAAGCTTTCTTT. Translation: CASSYLGRMNTEAFF.

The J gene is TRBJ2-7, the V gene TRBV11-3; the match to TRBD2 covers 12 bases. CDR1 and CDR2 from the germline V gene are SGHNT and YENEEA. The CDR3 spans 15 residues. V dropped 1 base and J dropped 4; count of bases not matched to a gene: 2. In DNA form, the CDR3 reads TGTGCCAGCAGCTTAGGACTAGCGGGAGTATACGAGCAGTACTTC. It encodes CASSLGLAGVYEQYF.

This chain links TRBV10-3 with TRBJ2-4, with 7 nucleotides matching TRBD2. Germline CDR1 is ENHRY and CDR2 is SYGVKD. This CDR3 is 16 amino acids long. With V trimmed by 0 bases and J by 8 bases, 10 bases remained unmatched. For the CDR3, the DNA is TGTGCCATCAGTGAGTCGAAGAGGCAGGGAGGGGACATTCAGTACTTC. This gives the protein CAISESKRQGGDIQYF.

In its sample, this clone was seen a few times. CDR3 sequence (DNA): TGCAGCGTTCGAGGGTTCTCCTACGAGCAGTACTTC. It is translated as CSVRGFSYEQYF. This chain connects TRBV29-1 to TRBJ2-7, with D maybe TRBD2 (5 bases). This CDR3 is built from 12 residues. The germline V and J ends were trimmed by 5 bases and 0 bases, with 8 bases remaining between them. Germline CDR1 SQVTM, CDR2 ANQGSEA.

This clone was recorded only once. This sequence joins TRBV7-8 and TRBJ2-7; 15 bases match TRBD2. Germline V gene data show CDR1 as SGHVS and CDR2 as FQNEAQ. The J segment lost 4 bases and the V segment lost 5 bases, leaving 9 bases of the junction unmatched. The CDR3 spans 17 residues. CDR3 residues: CASSPTGTSGRMYEQYF. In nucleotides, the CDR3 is TGTGCCAGCAGCCCGACCGGGACTAGCGGGAGGATGTACGAGCAGTACTTC.

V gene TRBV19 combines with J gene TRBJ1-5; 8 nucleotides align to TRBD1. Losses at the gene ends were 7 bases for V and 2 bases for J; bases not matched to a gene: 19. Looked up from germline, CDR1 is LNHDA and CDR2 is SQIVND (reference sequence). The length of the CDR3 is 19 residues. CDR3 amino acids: CASTKIPAQGAGGNQPQHF. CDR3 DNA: TGTGCCAGTACCAAAATCCCCGCCCAGGGGGCAGGCGGCAATCAGCCCCAGCATTTT.

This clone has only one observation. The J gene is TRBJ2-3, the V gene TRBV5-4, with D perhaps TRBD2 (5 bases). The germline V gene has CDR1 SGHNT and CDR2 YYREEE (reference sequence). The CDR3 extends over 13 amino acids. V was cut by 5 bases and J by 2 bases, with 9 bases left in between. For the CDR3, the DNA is TGTGCCAGCAGTTACCGGGACACAGATACGCAGTATTTT. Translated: CASSYRDTDTQYF.

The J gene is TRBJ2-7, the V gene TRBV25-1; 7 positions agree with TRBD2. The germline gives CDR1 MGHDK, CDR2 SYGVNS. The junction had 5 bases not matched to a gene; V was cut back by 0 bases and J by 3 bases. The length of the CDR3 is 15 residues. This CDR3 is CASSEYGAGNYEQYF. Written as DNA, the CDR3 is TGTGCCAGCAGTGAATATGGAGCGGGGAACTACGAGCAGTACTTC.

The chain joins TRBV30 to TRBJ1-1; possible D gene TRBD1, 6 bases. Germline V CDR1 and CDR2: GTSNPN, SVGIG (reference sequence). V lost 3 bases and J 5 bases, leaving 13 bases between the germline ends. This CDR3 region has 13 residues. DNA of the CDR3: TGTGCCTGGAGGGGAAGGGGGACAACTGAAGCTTTCTTT. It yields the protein CAWRGRGTTEAFF.

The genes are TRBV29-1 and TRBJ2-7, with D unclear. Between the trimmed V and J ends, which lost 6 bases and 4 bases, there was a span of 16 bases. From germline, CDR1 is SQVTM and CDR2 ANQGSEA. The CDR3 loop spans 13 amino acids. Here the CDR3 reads CSVEPRSGYEQYF. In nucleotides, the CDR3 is TGCAGCGTAGAACCTAGGTCTGGATACGAGCAGTACTTC.

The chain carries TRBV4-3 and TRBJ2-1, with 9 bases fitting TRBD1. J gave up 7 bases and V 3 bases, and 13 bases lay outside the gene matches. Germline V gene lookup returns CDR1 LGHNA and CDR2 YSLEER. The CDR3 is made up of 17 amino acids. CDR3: CASSQGTGLGEGNEQFF. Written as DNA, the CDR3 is TGCGCCAGCAGCCAGGGGACAGGGCTCGGGGAAGGGAATGAGCAGTTCTTC.

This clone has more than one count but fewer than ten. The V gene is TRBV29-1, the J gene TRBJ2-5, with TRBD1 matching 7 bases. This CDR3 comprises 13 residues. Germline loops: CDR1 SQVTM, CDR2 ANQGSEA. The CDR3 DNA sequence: TGCAGTATCAACAGGGGTCGGAAAGAGACCCAGTACTTC. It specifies CSINRGRKETQYF.

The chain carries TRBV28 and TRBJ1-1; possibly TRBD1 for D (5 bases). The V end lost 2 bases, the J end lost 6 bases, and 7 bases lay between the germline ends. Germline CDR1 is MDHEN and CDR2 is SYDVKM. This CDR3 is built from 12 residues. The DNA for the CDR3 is TGTGCCAGCAGTTTAGACAGACCTGAAGCTTTCTTT. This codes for CASSLDRPEAFF.

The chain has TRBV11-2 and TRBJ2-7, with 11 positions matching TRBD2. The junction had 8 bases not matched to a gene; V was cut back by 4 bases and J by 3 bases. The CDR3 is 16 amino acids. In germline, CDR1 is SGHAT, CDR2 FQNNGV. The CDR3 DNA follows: TGTGCCAGCAGCTGGGGATTCGGGACTAGCGGCTACGAGCAGTACTTC. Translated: CASSWGFGTSGYEQYF.

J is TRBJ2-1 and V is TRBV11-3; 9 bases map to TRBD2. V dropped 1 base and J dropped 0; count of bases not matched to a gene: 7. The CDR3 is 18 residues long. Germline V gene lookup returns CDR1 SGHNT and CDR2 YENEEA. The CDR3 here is CASSLAAGGVNSYNEQFF. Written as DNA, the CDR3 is TGTGCCAGCAGCTTAGCAGCGGGAGGTGTTAACTCCTACAATGAGCAGTTCTTC.

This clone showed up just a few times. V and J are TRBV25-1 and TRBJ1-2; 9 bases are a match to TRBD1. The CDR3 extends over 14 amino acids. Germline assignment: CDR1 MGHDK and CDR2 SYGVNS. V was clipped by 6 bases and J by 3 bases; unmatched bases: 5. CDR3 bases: TGTGCCAGCAGGTCGGACAGGGGCGACTATGGCTACACCTTC. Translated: CASRSDRGDYGYTF.

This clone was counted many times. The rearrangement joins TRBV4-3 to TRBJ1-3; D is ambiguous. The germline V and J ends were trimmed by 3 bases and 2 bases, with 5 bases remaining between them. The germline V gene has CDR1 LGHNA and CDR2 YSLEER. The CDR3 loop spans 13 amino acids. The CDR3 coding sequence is TGCGCCAGCAGCCATGAGGCTGGAAACACCATATATTTT. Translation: CASSHEAGNTIYF.

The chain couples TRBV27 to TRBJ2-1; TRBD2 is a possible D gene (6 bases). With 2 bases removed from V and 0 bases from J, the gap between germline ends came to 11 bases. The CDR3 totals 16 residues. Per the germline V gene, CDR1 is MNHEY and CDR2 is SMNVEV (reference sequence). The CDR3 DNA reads TGTGCCAGCAGTTTAACTAGCACTATCTCCTACAATGAGCAGTTCTTC. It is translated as CASSLTSTISYNEQFF.

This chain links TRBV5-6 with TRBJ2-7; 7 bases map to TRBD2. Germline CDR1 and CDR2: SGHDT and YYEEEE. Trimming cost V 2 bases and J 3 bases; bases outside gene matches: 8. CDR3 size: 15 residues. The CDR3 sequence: CASSFRLAVNYEQYF. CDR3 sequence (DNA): TGTGCCAGCAGCTTTAGGCTAGCGGTTAACTACGAGCAGTACTTC.

CDR3 in amino acids: CASSYPNRGEQFF. CDR3 nucleotide sequence: TGTGCCAGCAGTTACCCGAACAGGGGAGAGCAGTTCTTC. This chain links TRBV6-5 with TRBJ2-1, with 7 bases matching TRBD1. Germline V gene data show CDR1 as MNHEY and CDR2 as SVGAGI. V shed 2 bases and J 10 bases; nucleotides not matched to a gene: 5. The CDR3 spans 13 residues.

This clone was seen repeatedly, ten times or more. The CDR3 region is CASSSGRSPRKLFF. CDR3 bases: TGTGCCAGTAGTTCAGGTCGATCTCCCAGAAAACTGTTTTTT. This sequence joins TRBV19 and TRBJ1-4, with D unresolved. The CDR3 runs 14 residues. V was clipped by 5 bases and J by 10 bases, with 17 bases between them. The germline V gene has CDR1 LNHDA and CDR2 SQIVND (reference sequence).

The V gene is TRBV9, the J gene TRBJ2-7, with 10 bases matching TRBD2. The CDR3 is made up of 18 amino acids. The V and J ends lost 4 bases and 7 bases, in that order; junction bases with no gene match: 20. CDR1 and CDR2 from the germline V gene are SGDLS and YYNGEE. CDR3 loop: CASSPRGPLAGELGEQYF. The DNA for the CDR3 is TGTGCCAGCAGCCCTCGAGGTCCCCTAGCGGGAGAGTTAGGGGAGCAGTACTTC.

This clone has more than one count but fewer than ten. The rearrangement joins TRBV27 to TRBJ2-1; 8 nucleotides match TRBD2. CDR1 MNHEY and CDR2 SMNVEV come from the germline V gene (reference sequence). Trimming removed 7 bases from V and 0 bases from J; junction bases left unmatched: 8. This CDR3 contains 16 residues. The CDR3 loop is CASIGLAQSSYNEQFF. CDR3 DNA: TGTGCCAGCATCGGACTAGCTCAGAGCTCCTACAATGAGCAGTTCTTC.

CDR3 DNA: TGTGCCAGCAGCGAGAGCCCCGATACGCAGTATTTT. Residues: CASSESPDTQYF. The V and J genes are TRBV21-1 and TRBJ2-3; the DNA was not used to check the table's D call, TRBD2. TRBV21-1 is a documented pseudogene. The CDR3 loop spans 12 amino acids.

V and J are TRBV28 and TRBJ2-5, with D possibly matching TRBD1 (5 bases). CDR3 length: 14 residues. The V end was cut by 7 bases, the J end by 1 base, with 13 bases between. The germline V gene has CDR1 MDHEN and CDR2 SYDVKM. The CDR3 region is CASIRLGAQETQYF. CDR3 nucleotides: TGTGCCAGCATCCGACTTGGGGCCCAAGAGACCCAGTACTTC.

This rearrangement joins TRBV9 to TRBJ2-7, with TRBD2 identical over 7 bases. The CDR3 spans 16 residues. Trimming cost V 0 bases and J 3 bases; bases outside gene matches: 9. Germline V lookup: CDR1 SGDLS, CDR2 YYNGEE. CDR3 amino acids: CASSVGEFGLGYEQYF. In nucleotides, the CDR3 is TGTGCCAGCAGCGTAGGGGAATTCGGACTAGGCTACGAGCAGTACTTC.

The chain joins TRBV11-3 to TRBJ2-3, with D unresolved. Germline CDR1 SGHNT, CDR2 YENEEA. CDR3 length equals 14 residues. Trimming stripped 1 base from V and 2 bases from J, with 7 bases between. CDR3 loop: CASSLGGNTDTQYF. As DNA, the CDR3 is TGTGCCAGCAGCTTAGGCGGAAACACAGATACGCAGTATTTT.